This TCR beta chain was recorded in a study of blood T cell repertoires in COVID-19. Study-level information: Both acute and convalescent COVID-19 samples were obtained from the United States, Italy and Spain. PBMCs, B-cell-depleted T cells, or T cells provided the cDNA or gDNA that made up the material.

V lost 4 bases and J lost 3; bases outside the gene matches: 14. Germline V CDR1 and CDR2: SGHRS, YFSETQ. CDR3 length equals 18 residues. Original methodology: From reference gene primer amplification, estimates of nucleated cell counts were derived. The repertoire was sequenced with immunoSEQ multiplex PCR; TCRdb's copy has only in-frame clones and lacks some. Clonal size and the V and J genes are those of that table, whereas D and trimming came from the DNA. The sample yields about 170,000 clones, 80% to 85% seen once. This rearrangement joins TRBV5-1 to TRBJ2-3, with 10 nucleotides matching TRBD2. This TCR was sampled from a man in his 70s with active or convalescent COVID-19. Material: peripheral blood. The DNA of the CDR3 is TGCGCCAGCAGCCCGCAGTGGGGAGCGGGAGGGCCAACAGATACGCAGTATTTT. It yields the protein CASSPQWGAGGPTDTQYF. Combining the CDR3 with reference TRBV5-1 and TRBJ2-3 gives the whole variable domain KAGVTQTPRYLIKTRGQQVTLSCSPISGHRSVSWYQQTPGQGLQFLFEYFSETQRNKGNFPGRFSGRQFSNSRSEMNVSTLELGDSALYLCASSPQWGAGGPTDTQYFGPGTRLTVL.